The 9 T cell receptor beta chains in this list originate from one sample, sequenced in a study of post-analysis software for immune sequencing data. Included in the TCR beta cDNA libraries were unique molecular identifiers. Via MiXCR, TCRdb re-called the PCR reads, giving one row per CDR3 protein. This sample has almost 700,000 distinct CDR3 sequences, with about 60% found just once. These TCRs are of unknown antigen specificity. The study's findings and limits: Comparison of patients with controls showed about 5 TRBV segments more frequent in patients, TRBV5-6, TRBV5-1 and TRBV20-1 among them.

What was sequenced was blood. The receptors were gathered from a girl aged 2 to 10 with multiple sclerosis.

The chain couples TRBV5-5 to TRBJ1-6, with D possibly matching TRBD1 (5 bases). The germline gives CDR1 SGHKS, CDR2 YYEKEE (reference sequence). This CDR3 is 14 amino acids long. Trimming took off 0 bases at V and 8 bases at J, with 9 bases between the two ends. This CDR3 reads CASSLAGIDSPLHF. Written as DNA, the CDR3 is TGTGCCAGCAGCTTGGCAGGGATTGATTCACCCCTCCACTTT.

The chain joins TRBV5-5 to TRBJ2-5; the D is unclear. The DNA matches TRBJ2-7 better at its end, which makes the J call doubtful. The germline gives CDR1 SGHKS, CDR2 YYEKEE (reference sequence). This CDR3 spans 12 amino acids. The CDR3 DNA follows: TGTGCCAGCAGCTTGGATAGACACGAGCAGTACTTC. Translated, it gives CASSLDRHEQYF.

The sample holds a few counts of this clonotype. The CDR3 loop reads CSATLADNNYEQYF. The CDR3 region has the DNA TGCAGTGCTACCCTAGCGGATAACAATTACGAGCAGTACTTC. The chain recombines TRBV20-1 with TRBJ2-7, with 7 bases identical to TRBD2. V lost 4 bases, J lost 4 bases, and 10 bases stayed unmatched. CDR3 length equals 14 residues. Germline CDR1 DFQATT, CDR2 SNEGSKA (reference sequence).

This clonotype appeared a single time. The gene calls are TRBV20-1 and TRBJ2-1, with TRBD1 matching 9 bases. CDR1 is DFQATT, CDR2 SNEGSKA, per germline (reference sequence). CDR3 length equals 15 residues. V lost 1 base and J lost 9; bases outside the gene matches: 10. CDR3 sequence: CSARVPGQGVGEQFF. CDR3 DNA: TGCAGTGCTAGAGTACCGGGACAGGGTGTAGGTGAGCAGTTCTTC.

In its sample, this clonotype was seen a few times. The CDR3 DNA is TGTGCCAGCAGCTTACCCGACGCGGATACGCAGTATTTT. Protein sequence: CASSLPDADTQYF. The chain is built from TRBV13 and TRBJ2-3; no clear D gene. This CDR3 contains 13 residues. CDR1 and CDR2 from the germline V gene are PRHDT and FYEKMQ (reference sequence). Trimming removed 2 bases from V and 6 bases from J, with 9 bases in between.

The chain uses TRBV5-1 and TRBJ2-1; 8 nucleotides match TRBD2. V dropped 0 bases and J dropped 7; count of bases not matched to a gene: 15. The CDR3 is 18 amino acids. Germline V gene data show CDR1 as SGHRS and CDR2 as YFSETQ. In DNA form, the CDR3 reads TGCGCCAGCAGCTTGGGTCCAGCGGGAGATGGAGGGCTTAATGAGCAGTTCTTC. Its protein product is CASSLGPAGDGGLNEQFF.

This chain links TRBV5-1 with TRBJ2-3, with TRBD2 matching over 9 bases. The V gene's germline CDR1 is SGHRS and CDR2 YFSETQ. The CDR3 sequence is 17 residues long. V trimming: 0 bases; J trimming: 3 bases; junction bases outside the gene matches: 8. CDR3 loop: CASSLGWSSGVTDTQYF. The DNA for the CDR3 is TGCGCCAGCAGCTTGGGTTGGTCTAGCGGGGTGACAGATACGCAGTATTTT.

This sequence joins TRBV5-1 and TRBJ2-3; possibly TRBD1 or TRBD2 for D (5 bases each). CDR3 length: 16 residues. Per germline, CDR1 SGHRS and CDR2 YFSETQ. Trimming shortened V by 6 bases and J by 2 bases, and 19 bases separated the two germline ends. CDR3: CASTGFVGANTDTQYF. CDR3 in DNA: TGCGCCAGCACGGGTTTTGTCGGGGCAAACACAGATACGCAGTATTTT.

The chain recombines TRBV5-1 with TRBJ2-4, with TRBD1 as a possible D gene (6 bases). The DNA end is a closer match to TRBJ2-7, so the J assignment may be wrong. In germline, CDR1 is SGHRS, CDR2 YFSETQ. The CDR3 has 14 amino acids. CDR3 sequence reads: CASSLGWGPYEQYF. For the CDR3, the DNA is TGCGCCAGCAGCTTGGGATGGGGGCCATACGAGCAGTACTTC.